Below, 24 T cell receptor beta chains from the same sample are listed, as sequenced in a study of cytomegalovirus exposure and HLA in healthy donors. Primers included in the PCR were 60 Vbeta and 13 Jbeta primers. The table came from immunoSEQ multiplex PCR; TCRdb's copy has only in-frame clones and leaves some out. This sample has 90,000 to 150,000 clones, with roughly four fifths found just once. The specimen was PBMCs. The receptors stem from a woman in her twenties or thirties in good health and CMV-seropositive.

The V call is TRBV19, the J call TRBJ1-2; 7 positions match TRBD1. The V and J ends lost 6 bases and 4 bases, in that order; junction bases with no gene match: 5. Per germline, CDR1 LNHDA and CDR2 SQIVND (reference sequence). This CDR3 is 13 amino acids long. The CDR3 nucleotides read TGTGCCAGTAGCTTAGACAGGGCCTATGGCTACACCTTC. Its translation is CASSLDRAYGYTF.

The V gene is TRBV2, the J gene TRBJ2-3, with D perhaps TRBD2 (5 bases). Trimming pared 5 bases from V and 6 bases from J, leaving 6 bases between. This CDR3 is built from 11 residues. Germline CDR1 and CDR2: SNHLY and FYNNEI. The CDR3 region is CASSRTDTQYF. The CDR3 DNA reads as TGTGCCAGCAGTCGGACTGATACGCAGTATTTT.

In nucleotides, the CDR3 is TGTGCCAGCAGTCCCTCTAGCGGAAAGGGCACAGATACGCAGTATTTT. It encodes CASSPSSGKGTDTQYF. V is TRBV28 and J is TRBJ2-3; 7 positions match TRBD2. CDR1 is MDHEN, CDR2 SYDVKM, per germline. With V trimmed by 5 bases and J by 1 base, 9 bases remained unmatched. This CDR3 has 16 amino acids.

The rearrangement joins TRBV11-3 to TRBJ1-1, with TRBD1 as a possible D gene (5 bases). The germline V gene has CDR1 SGHNT and CDR2 YENEEA. This CDR3 has 13 residues. Trimming took off 5 bases at V and 1 base at J, with 8 bases between the two ends. The CDR3 coding sequence is TGTGCCAGCAGCAACGGGGGGAACACTGAAGCTTTCTTT. It is translated as CASSNGGNTEAFF.

V gene TRBV11-2 combines with J gene TRBJ2-5, with a weak D call TRBD2 (5 bases). CDR3 length equals 13 residues. Germline assignment: CDR1 SGHAT and CDR2 FQNNGV. V gave up 4 bases and J gave up 7 bases, with 13 bases separating them. In DNA form, the CDR3 reads TGTGCCAGCAGCTCCTACACGGCGGGGACCCAGTACTTC. Translating gives CASSSYTAGTQYF. Complete variable domain (other parts from reference TRBV11-2 and TRBJ2-5): EAGVAQSPRYKIIEKRQSVAFWCNPISGHATLYWYQQILGQGPKLLIQFQNNGVVDDSQLPKDRFSAERLKGVDSTLKIQPAKLEDSAVYLCASSSYTAGTQYFGPGTRLLVL.

The chain uses TRBV6-1 and TRBJ2-7, with TRBD2 matching 12 bases. Germline V gives CDR1 MNHNS, CDR2 SASEGT. Trimming removed 0 bases from V and 7 bases from J; junction bases left unmatched: 7. The CDR3 runs 16 residues. DNA for the CDR3: TGTGCCAGCAGTGAAGCCCTAGCGGGGGGGCGAGAAGAGCAGTACTTC. Amino acids: CASSEALAGGREEQYF.

This sequence joins TRBV7-3 and TRBJ2-3; 9 bases are a match to TRBD2. The CDR3 has 17 residues. V dropped 0 bases and J dropped 0; count of bases not matched to a gene: 4. CDR1 is SGHTA, CDR2 FQGTGA, per germline. The chain's CDR3 is CASSLTLRGGSTDTQYF. The CDR3 nucleotides are TGTGCCAGCAGCTTAACGTTGCGGGGGGGTAGCACAGATACGCAGTATTTT.

This chain uses TRBV4-2 with TRBJ2-1; TRBD2 matches 8 bases. With V trimmed by 1 base and J by 10 bases, 15 bases remained unmatched. The CDR3 length is 17 residues. Germline V gene lookup returns CDR1 LGHNA and CDR2 YNFKEQ. The CDR3 protein is CASSQGAGGGIQVEQFF. The CDR3 region has the DNA TGTGCCAGCAGCCAAGGGGCGGGCGGGGGGATCCAGGTCGAGCAGTTCTTC.

The genes are TRBV7-3 and TRBJ1-6, with a tentative D call TRBD1 (6 bases). The CDR3 has 13 amino acids. Deletions cut 4 bases from V and 10 bases from J, with 11 bases between. CDR1 is SGHTA and CDR2 is FQGTGA in the germline V gene. This CDR3 reads CASSSNQGSPLHF. The CDR3 DNA sequence: TGTGCCAGCAGCTCCAACCAGGGGTCACCCCTCCACTTT.

This clone turned up a few times. The rearrangement links TRBV5-6 to TRBJ2-3, with TRBD2 matching 11 bases. Germline V gene lookup returns CDR1 SGHDT and CDR2 YYEEEE. The CDR3 runs 16 residues. The ends lost 2 bases at V and 7 bases at J; junction bases unmatched: 9. Written as DNA, the CDR3 is TGTGCCAGCAGCTTCCGACTAGCGGGGTGGGATAATACGCAGTATTTT. Translation: CASSFRLAGWDNTQYF.

The J gene is TRBJ1-2, the V gene TRBV10-3; tentative D call: TRBD1 (5 bases). The V gene lost 1 base and the J gene lost 8 bases, with 14 bases spanning the gap. Per germline, CDR1 ENHRY and CDR2 SYGVKD. The CDR3 runs 14 residues. CDR3 in DNA: TGTGCCATCAGTGAGTTTCCAGGGCGGGAGGGCTACACCTTC. Translation: CAISEFPGREGYTF.

This clone showed up just once. The rearrangement uses TRBV6-6 and TRBJ2-3; D is perhaps TRBD2 (6 bases). Per the germline V gene, CDR1 is MNHNY and CDR2 is SVGAGI (reference sequence). The V and J ends lost 10 bases and 10 bases respectively, with 24 bases between them. This CDR3 is built from 14 residues. The CDR3 here is CATSSGVLRDPQYF. The CDR3 nucleotides are TGTGCCACTTCTTCGGGGGTCCTCCGGGATCCGCAGTATTTT.

The rearrangement links TRBV7-8 to TRBJ2-1, with D perhaps TRBD1 (6 bases). CDR3 length: 13 amino acids. Trimming shortened V by 5 bases and J by 8 bases, and 13 bases separated the two germline ends. Germline assignment: CDR1 SGHVS and CDR2 FQNEAQ. CDR3 amino acids: CASSTWTVDEQFF. The CDR3 nucleotides are TGTGCCAGCAGCACCTGGACAGTCGATGAGCAGTTCTTC.

This chain joins TRBV6-1 and TRBJ2-7; 8 bases map to TRBD2. Germline V gives CDR1 MNHNS, CDR2 SASEGT. The CDR3 covers 14 residues. The V gene end was trimmed by 2 bases and the J gene end by 6 bases; junction bases not matched to a gene: 6. The CDR3, as DNA: TGTGCCAGCAGTGAAAAGATGGCGGGGGGCGAGCAGTACTTC. Its protein is CASSEKMAGGEQYF.

V and J are TRBV28 and TRBJ2-4, with D tentatively TRBD2 (6 bases). Germline V gene sequence: CDR1 MDHEN, CDR2 SYDVKM. CDR3 size: 13 residues. V dropped 3 bases and J dropped 8 bases, with 11 bases sitting between them. The CDR3 is CASSFRGSYIQYF. The CDR3 region has the DNA TGTGCCAGCAGTTTCCGGGGGAGTTACATTCAGTACTTC.

The sample holds a few counts of this clone. The chain carries TRBV13 and TRBJ2-3; 12 bases fit TRBD2. V lost 5 bases, J lost 1 base, and 4 bases stayed unmatched. The CDR3 sequence is 16 residues long. Germline V gene lookup returns CDR1 PRHDT and CDR2 FYEKMQ (reference sequence). CDR3 protein: CASSLRLAGGTDTQYF. CDR3 in DNA: TGTGCCAGCAGCCTTAGACTAGCGGGGGGCACAGATACGCAGTATTTT.

The chain combines TRBV5-1 with TRBJ1-5, with 8 bases aligning to TRBD1. Losses at the gene ends were 0 bases for V and 5 bases for J; bases not matched to a gene: 4. Germline V lookup: CDR1 SGHRS, CDR2 YFSETQ. This CDR3 spans 15 amino acids. CDR3 coding DNA: TGCGCCAGCAGCTTGGACCAGGGGGCTGATCAGCCCCAGCATTTT. This sequence encodes CASSLDQGADQPQHF.

The V gene is TRBV5-1, the J gene TRBJ1-1, with D maybe TRBD1 (5 bases). CDR1 is SGHRS, CDR2 YFSETQ, per germline. This CDR3 is built from 16 residues. Deletions cut 2 bases from V and 1 base from J, with 15 bases between. Written as DNA, the CDR3 is TGCGCCAGCAGCTTCGGAGGGGTAATAGGGAACACTGAAGCTTTCTTT. As protein: CASSFGGVIGNTEAFF.

J is TRBJ2-2 and V is TRBV7-9; perhaps TRBD2 as D (7 bases). V lost 7 bases to trimming and J lost 3 bases, with 15 bases between them. The CDR3 runs to 15 residues. Germline V gene data show CDR1 as SEHNR and CDR2 as FQNEAQ (reference sequence). CDR3 sequence: CASTSIGGHTGELFF. CDR3 coding DNA: TGTGCCAGCACTTCGATCGGGGGGCACACCGGGGAGCTGTTTTTT. The full variable domain, in which reference TRBV7-9 and TRBJ2-2 provide the parts outside the CDR3, is DTGVSQNPRHKITKRGQNVTFRCDPISEHNRLYWYRQTLGQGPEFLTYFQNEAQLEKSRLLSDRFSAERPKGSFSTLEIQRTEQGDSAMYLCASTSIGGHTGELFFGEGSRLTVL.

The chain recombines TRBV6-1 with TRBJ1-2; unclear D gene. This CDR3 is 11 amino acids long. The V end was cut by 6 bases, the J end by 5 bases, with 7 bases between. Looked up from germline, CDR1 is MNHNS and CDR2 is SASEGT. DNA for the CDR3: TGTGCCAGCAGAAGAGATTATGGCTACACCTTC. This translates into CASRRDYGYTF.

The chain combines TRBV18 with TRBJ1-3; the D gene is possibly TRBD1 (6 bases). This CDR3 is 17 amino acids long. V was cut by 2 bases and J by 4 bases, with 18 bases left in between. Germline V gene lookup returns CDR1 KGHSH and CDR2 LQKENI. CDR3: CASSPGGHGLGGNTIYF. In DNA, the CDR3 is TGTGCCAGCTCACCAGGGGGACACGGCCTTGGAGGAAACACCATATATTTT.

The chain links TRBV5-1 to TRBJ2-7; TRBD1 is a possible D gene (7 bases). V dropped 7 bases and J dropped 6 bases, with 14 bases sitting between them. This CDR3 has 12 residues. Germline loops: CDR1 SGHRS, CDR2 YFSETQ. The CDR3, as DNA: TGCGCCAGCGGGCAGGGGGGATTCGAGCAGTACTTC. This gives the protein CASGQGGFEQYF.

The rearrangement uses TRBV5-1 and TRBJ2-6; D call uncertain. This CDR3 is built from 17 residues. V lost 4 bases to trimming and J lost 0 bases, with 14 bases between them. Germline CDR1 is SGHRS and CDR2 is YFSETQ. CDR3 loop: CASSPLALNSGANVLTF. The CDR3 DNA sequence: TGCGCCAGCAGCCCCTTAGCCCTTAACTCTGGGGCCAACGTCCTGACTTTC.

This clone was counted once. The rearrangement links TRBV5-5 to TRBJ2-7; TRBD1 aligns across 7 bases. J was trimmed by 4 bases and V by 3 bases; bases with no gene match: 7. The CDR3 contains 14 residues. CDR1 is SGHKS, CDR2 YYEKEE, per germline (reference sequence). CDR3 nucleotides: TGTGCCAGCAGCTCCCGGGACAGCGTATACGAGCAGTACTTC. This sequence encodes CASSSRDSVYEQYF.